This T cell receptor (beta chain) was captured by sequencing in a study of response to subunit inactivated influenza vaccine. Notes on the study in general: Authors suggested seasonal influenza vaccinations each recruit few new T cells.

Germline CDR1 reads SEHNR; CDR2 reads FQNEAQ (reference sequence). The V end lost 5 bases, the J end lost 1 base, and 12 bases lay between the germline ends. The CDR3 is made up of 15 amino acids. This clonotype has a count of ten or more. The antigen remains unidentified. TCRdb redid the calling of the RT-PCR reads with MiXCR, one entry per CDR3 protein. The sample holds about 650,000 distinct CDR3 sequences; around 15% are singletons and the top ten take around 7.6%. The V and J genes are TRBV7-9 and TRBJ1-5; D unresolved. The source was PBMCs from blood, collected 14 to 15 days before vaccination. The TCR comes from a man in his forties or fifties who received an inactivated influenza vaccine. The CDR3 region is CASSPLGKSNQPQHF. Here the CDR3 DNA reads TGTGCCAGCAGCCCCTTGGGGAAGAGCAATCAGCCCCAGCATTTT.